This entry describes one T cell receptor beta chain. This record belongs to a study of blood T cell repertoires in COVID-19. From germline, CDR1 is SGHNT and CDR2 YYREEE (reference sequence). V lost 0 bases, J lost 0 bases, and 5 bases stayed unmatched. The CDR3 is 16 amino acids. Original handling: Nucleated cell counts were estimated from reference gene primer amplification. Produced via immunoSEQ multiplex PCR; TCRdb's table is partial and in-frame only. Clonal size and the V and J genes are those of that table, whereas D and trimming came from the DNA. This repertoire shows about 70,000 clones, around 87% found once; its top ten account for around 12%.

The gene calls are TRBV5-4 and TRBJ1-1, with 7 bases lining up with TRBD1. The sequence was obtained from a human donor in a cohort sampled during active COVID-19. What was sequenced was peripheral blood. DNA of the CDR3: TGTGCCAGCAGCTTGGAGGTAACAGGGGTGAACACTGAAGCTTTCTTT. It translates to CASSLEVTGVNTEAFF.